This TCR beta chain derives from a study of T cells in localized non-small cell lung cancer (TCRdb year 2020). Context from the whole study: Comparing tumors with uninvolved tumor-adjacent lungs, the study looked at the T cell repertoires of fewer than 250 patients with early-stage NSCLC. The cohort was made up of 200 to 250 treatment-naive NSCLC patients whose localized lung tumors had been resected. NSCLC patients had a mean age of approximately 72 years, and about 140 were male and more than 90 female.

The immunoSEQ Assay was used to sequence TCR beta CDR3 regions from DNA. As for how the authors treated the data: To compute T cell density, TCR beta template counts were normalized to usable DNA, which was estimated by amplifying housekeeping genes. Richness was estimated using the preseqR package, with extrapolation to 400,000 templates for PBMC samples and to 120,000 templates for tissue samples. Clonality was taken to be one minus Pielou's evenness. Differential abundance testing on productive amino-acid clonotypes, with a minimum total count of 5 and an alpha of 0.1, was used to identify tissue-enriched TCRs. The Jaccard Index and the Morisita Overlap Index were used to quantify repertoire overlap between compartments. GLIPH grouped TCR beta CDR3s together with public tetramer-defined viral CDR3s, and a viral motif had to include at least three viral sequences and also show V-gene enrichment. Imported from immuneACCESS, the table was reduced by TCRdb to in-frame sequences with V and J called. These copies leave out some clones; in studies compared against another copy, an unresolved V gene accounts for under half, and the cause of the remainder is not known. V, J and clone size were drawn from that table, and D and trimming were deduced from the DNA. In this sample the table shows approximately 9,000 clones, roughly 94% of which occur a single time. The top ten hold 7.5% of the sample.

Results and caveats for the whole study, not just this receptor: Uninvolved tumor-adjacent lung showed the highest T cell clonality, higher than tumor, which suggests more focused antigenic responses in the adjacent lung. Higher T cell density in blood was associated with longer overall survival, whereas higher clonality in adjacent lung was associated with shorter survival. Since the design was exploratory, TCR variables were selected using unadjusted p-values with no false-discovery rate correction. Because multi-region tumor sequencing was not performed, intratumor heterogeneity could not be ruled out. A median of roughly 56 of the top 100 tumor clones were detected in paired uninvolved adjacent lung, and some 29 of these tumor clones were also found among the top 100 clones of the paired uninvolved adjacent lung.

At diagnosis, tumor, uninvolved tumor-adjacent lung and peripheral blood were collected and then preserved as a mix of FFPE and fresh-frozen material. For TCR repertoire profiling, blood samples were analyzed as peripheral blood mononuclear cells. Deletion took 5 bases off V and 0 bases off J, with a span of 14 bases between the germline ends. The CDR3 covers 16 residues, taking in both the cysteine and the phenylalanine. Just the 48-base CDR3 DNA is kept, in frame starting at base 1. Via the germline V gene, CDR1 is SGHDT and CDR2 YYEEEE. A note on this clone: Its antigen remains unidentified. No qualities accompany the bases; no much larger clone lies one base away.

The chain was built from TRBV5-6 and TRBJ1-4, with no confidently assigned D gene. The receptor was derived from a woman aged 35-75 years with stage I squamous cell lung carcinoma. The sample was peripheral blood, taken before any cancer treatment. Read as DNA, the sequence is TGTGCCAGCAGATCGAGGACGGCGCCAACTAATGAAAAACTGTTTTTT. Translation gives CASRSRTAPTNEKLFF.